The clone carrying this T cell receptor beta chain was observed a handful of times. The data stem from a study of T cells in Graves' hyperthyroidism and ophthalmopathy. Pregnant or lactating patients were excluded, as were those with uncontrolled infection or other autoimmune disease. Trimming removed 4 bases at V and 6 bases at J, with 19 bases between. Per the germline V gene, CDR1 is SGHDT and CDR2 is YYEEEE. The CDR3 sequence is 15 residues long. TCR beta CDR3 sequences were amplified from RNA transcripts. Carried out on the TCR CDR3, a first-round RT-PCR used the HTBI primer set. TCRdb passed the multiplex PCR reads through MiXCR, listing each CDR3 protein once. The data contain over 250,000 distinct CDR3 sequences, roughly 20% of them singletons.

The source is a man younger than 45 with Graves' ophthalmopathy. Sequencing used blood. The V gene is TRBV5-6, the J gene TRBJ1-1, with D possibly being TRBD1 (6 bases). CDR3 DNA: TGTGCCAGCAGCCCAGGGGCAGGTGCTACGGCTGAAGCTTTCTTT. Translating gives CASSPGAGATAEAFF. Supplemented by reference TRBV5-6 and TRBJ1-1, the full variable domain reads DAGVTQSPTHLIKTRGQQVTLRCSPKSGHDTVSWYQQALGQGPQFIFQYYEEEERQRGNFPDRFSGHQFPNYSSELNVNALLLGDSALYLCASSPGAGATAEAFFGQGTRLTVV.